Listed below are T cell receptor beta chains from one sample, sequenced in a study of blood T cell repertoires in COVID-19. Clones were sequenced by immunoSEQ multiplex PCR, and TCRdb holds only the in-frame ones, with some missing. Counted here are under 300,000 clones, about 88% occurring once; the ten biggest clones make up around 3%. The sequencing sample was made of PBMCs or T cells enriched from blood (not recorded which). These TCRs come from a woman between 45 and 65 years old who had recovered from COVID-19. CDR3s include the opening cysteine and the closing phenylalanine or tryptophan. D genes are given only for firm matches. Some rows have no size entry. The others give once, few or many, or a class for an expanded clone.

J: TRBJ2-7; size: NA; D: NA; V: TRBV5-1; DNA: TGCGCCAGCAGCTTTTCCCCGGCTCCGGGGGAGCAGTACTTC; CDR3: CASSFSPAPGEQYF
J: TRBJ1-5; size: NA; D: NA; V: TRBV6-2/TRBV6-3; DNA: TGTGCCAGCAGTTACCCTCTCAGGGGTCCCAGCTATAGCAATCAGCCCCAGCATTTT; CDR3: CASSYPLRGPSYSNQPQHF
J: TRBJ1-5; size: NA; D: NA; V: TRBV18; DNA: TGTGCCAGCTCACCACCCCCGGTAGACAATCAGCCCCAGCATTTT; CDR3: CASSPPPVDNQPQHF
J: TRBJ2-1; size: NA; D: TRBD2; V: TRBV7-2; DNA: TGTGCCAGCAGCCTAGGCGGGAGAGGGGTAGGTGAGCAGTTCTTC; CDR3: CASSLGGRGVGEQFF
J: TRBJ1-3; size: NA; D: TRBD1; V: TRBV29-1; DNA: TGCAGCGTTCGGGACAGTCTCTCTGGAAACACCATATATTTT; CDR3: CSVRDSLSGNTIYF
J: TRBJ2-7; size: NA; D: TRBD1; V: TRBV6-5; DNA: TGTGCCAGTAAGCCGGGACAGACCTACGAGCAGTACTTC; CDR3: CASKPGQTYEQYF
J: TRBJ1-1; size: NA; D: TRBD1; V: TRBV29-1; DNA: TGCAGCGTAGGGACAGAAAATCGGAACACTGAAGCTTTCTTT; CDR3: CSVGTENRNTEAFF
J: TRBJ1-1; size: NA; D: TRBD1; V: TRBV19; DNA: TGTGCCAGTAGTACGGAACAGGGGCTCACTGAAGCTTTCTTT; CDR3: CASSTEQGLTEAFF
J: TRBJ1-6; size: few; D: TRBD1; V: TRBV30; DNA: TGTGCCTGGAGAAAGGGGGACAGAGATAATTCACCCCTCCACTTT; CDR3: CAWRKGDRDNSPLHF
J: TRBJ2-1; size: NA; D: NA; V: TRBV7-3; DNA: TGTGCCAGCAGCTTAGGAACTAGCAATGAGCAGTTCTTC; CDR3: CASSLGTSNEQFF
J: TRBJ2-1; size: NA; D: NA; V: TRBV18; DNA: TGTGCCAGCTCACCGGTCCTAGCCGGCTACAATGAGCAGTTCTTC; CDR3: CASSPVLAGYNEQFF
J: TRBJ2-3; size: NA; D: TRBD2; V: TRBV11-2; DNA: TGTGCCAGCAGCACCTGGGAGGGCCTGGCAGATACGCAGTATTTT; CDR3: CASSTWEGLADTQYF
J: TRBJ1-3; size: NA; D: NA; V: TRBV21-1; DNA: TGTGCCAGCAGCAAAGAGAGAAGGGAAGGGGGCTCCTCTGGAAACACCATATATTTT; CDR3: CASSKERREGGSSGNTIYF
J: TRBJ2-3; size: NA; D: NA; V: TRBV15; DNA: TGTGCCACCAGCAGAAAACTAGTTTACACAGATACGCAGTATTTT; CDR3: CATSRKLVYTDTQYF
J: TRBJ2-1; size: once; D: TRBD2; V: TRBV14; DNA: TGTGCCAGCAGCCCGCATAAGGTTAGCGGGAGTTATGAGCAGTTCTTC; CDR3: CASSPHKVSGSYEQFF
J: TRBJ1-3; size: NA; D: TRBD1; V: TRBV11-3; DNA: TGTGCCAGCAGCCACCCTCGGGACAGGGCTGGAAACACCATATATTTT; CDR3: CASSHPRDRAGNTIYF
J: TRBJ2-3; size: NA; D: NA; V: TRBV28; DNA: TGTGCCGGGGCGGGAATCTGGAGCACAGATACGCAGTATTTT; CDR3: CAGAGIWSTDTQYF
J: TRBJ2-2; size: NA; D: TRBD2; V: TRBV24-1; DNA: TGTGCCACCAGTGATTCTAGCGGGAGCGGCGGGGAGCTGTTTTTT; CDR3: CATSDSSGSGGELFF
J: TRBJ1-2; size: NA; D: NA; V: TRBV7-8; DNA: TGTGCCAGCAGCTTAGCGCGGGGGGCGAGGAACTATGGCTACACCTTC; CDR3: CASSLARGARNYGYTF
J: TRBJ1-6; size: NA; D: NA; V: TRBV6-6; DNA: TGTGCCAGCAGTCCCGACAGGAGTGGATCACCCCTCCACTTT; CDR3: CASSPDRSGSPLHF
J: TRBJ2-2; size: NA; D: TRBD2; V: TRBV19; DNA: TGTGCCAGTAGTGACCTAGCGGGAGAGTTCGCGGCCGGGGAGCTGTTTTTT; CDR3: CASSDLAGEFAAGELFF
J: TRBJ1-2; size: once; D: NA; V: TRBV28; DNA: TGTGCCAGCAGTCTGCCCCCGGGACAAAACTATGGCTACACCTTC; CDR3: CASSLPPGQNYGYTF
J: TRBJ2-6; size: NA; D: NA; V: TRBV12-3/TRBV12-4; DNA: TGTGCCAGTAGGGGCTCTGGGGCCAACGTCCTGACTTTC; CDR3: CASRGSGANVLTF
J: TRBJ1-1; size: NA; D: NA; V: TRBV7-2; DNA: TGTGCCAGCAGCTTAGACAGTGGAGGCACTGAAGCTTTCTTT; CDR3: CASSLDSGGTEAFF
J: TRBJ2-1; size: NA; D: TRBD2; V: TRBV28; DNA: TGTGCCAGCCGAACCTTAGCGGGTGGAAGTACCTACAATGAGCAGTTCTTC; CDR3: CASRTLAGGSTYNEQFF
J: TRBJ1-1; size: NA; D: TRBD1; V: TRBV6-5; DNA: TGTGCCAGCAGAGACAGGGTTGGTGATCTGACTGAAGCTTTCTTT; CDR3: CASRDRVGDLTEAFF
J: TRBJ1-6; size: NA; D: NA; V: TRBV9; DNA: TGTGCCAGCAGCGTCGGGACTTCAGCTAATTTACCCCTCCACTTT; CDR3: CASSVGTSANLPLHF
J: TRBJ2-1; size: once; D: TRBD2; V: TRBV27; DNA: TGTGCCAGCAGTTCCCGGGAGGCTCCGGGAGTGAATGAGCAGTTCTTC; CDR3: CASSSREAPGVNEQFF
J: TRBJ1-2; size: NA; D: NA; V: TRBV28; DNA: TGTGCCAGCAGTCCGCCCGCGATTCCGATTGGGGGGTTCGGCTACACCTTC; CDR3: CASSPPAIPIGGFGYTF
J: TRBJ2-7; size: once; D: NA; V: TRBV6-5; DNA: TGTGCCAGCTCGACCTCCCCGACAAGGGGCTACGAGCAGTACTTC; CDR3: CASSTSPTRGYEQYF
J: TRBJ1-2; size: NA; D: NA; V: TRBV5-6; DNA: TGTGCCAGCAGCTTGACAGGGCCGGCTGGCTACACCTTC; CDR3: CASSLTGPAGYTF
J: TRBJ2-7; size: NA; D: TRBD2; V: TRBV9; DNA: TGTGCCAGCAGCGTAGGCAGGGTAGCGGGCGCCTACGAGCAGTACTTC; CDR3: CASSVGRVAGAYEQYF
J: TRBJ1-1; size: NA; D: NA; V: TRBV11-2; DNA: TGTGCCAGCAGCTTAGATAGAGACAGGACGCGAGGGACTGAAGCTTTCTTT; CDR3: CASSLDRDRTRGTEAFF
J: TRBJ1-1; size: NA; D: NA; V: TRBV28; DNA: TGTGCCAGCAGTTTAGCGTCCGAGGAAACTTTCTTT; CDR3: CASSLASEETFF
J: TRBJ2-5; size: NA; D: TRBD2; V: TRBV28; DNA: TGTGCCAGCAGGCCCGGGACTAGCGGGGAGACCCAGTACTTC; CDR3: CASRPGTSGETQYF
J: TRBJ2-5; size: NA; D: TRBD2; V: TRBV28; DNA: TGTGCCAGCAGTCACGGGACTAGCGGGAGGCTACTCGGGGAGACCCAGTACTTC; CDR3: CASSHGTSGRLLGETQYF
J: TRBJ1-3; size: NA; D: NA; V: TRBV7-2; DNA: TGTGCCAGCACCCCCATCCGGGGAACCGGAAACACCATATATTTT; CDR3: CASTPIRGTGNTIYF
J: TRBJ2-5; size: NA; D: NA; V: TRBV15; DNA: TGTGCCACCAGAAAAACACGCGCAGGGGAGACCCAGTACTTC; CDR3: CATRKTRAGETQYF
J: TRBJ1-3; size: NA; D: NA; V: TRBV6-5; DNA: TGTGCCAGCAGTTATCCAGGAAACACCATATATTTT; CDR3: CASSYPGNTIYF
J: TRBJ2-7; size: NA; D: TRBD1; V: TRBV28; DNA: TGTGCCAGCAGTTTCCCACACAGGGGCCCCCTCTACGAGCAGTACTTC; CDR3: CASSFPHRGPLYEQYF
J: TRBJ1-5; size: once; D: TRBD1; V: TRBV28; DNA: TGTGCCAGCAGTTTGTATGACAGGGGCAATCAGCCCCAGCATTTT; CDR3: CASSLYDRGNQPQHF
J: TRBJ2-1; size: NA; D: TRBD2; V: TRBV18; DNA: TGTGCCAGCCTCGGACTAGCGGGAGTGGCCTACAATGAGCAGTTCTTC; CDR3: CASLGLAGVAYNEQFF
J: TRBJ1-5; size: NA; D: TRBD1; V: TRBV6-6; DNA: TGTGCCAGCAGTTACTTCGGGACAGATCGCCAGCATTTT; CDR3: CASSYFGTDRQHF
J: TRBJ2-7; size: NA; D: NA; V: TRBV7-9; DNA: TGTGCCAGCAGCTTGGGTCAGGGGAGAGGCTACGAGCAGTACTTC; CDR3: CASSLGQGRGYEQYF
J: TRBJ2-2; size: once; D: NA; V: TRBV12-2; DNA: TGTGCAAGTCGCGCTCAACTAGCGGGAAGACCCGCGAACACCGGGGAGCTGTTTTTT; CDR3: CASRAQLAGRPANTGELFF
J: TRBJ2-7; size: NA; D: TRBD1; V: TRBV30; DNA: TGTGCCTGGACCGACGTAGGGGACAGGGCGTACGAGCAGTACTTC; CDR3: CAWTDVGDRAYEQYF
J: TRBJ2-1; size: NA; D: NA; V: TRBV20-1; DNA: TGCAGTGCTAGTATCGTTGGGAGTTTTGTAAACAATGAGCAGTTCTTC; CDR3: CSASIVGSFVNNEQFF
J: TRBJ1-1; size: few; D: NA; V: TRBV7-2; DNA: TGTGCCAGCAGCTTAGGAATGCGGGGGCGCAGGGACACTGAAGCTTTCTTT; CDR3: CASSLGMRGRRDTEAFF
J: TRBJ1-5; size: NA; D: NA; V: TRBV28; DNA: TGTGCCAGCAGTTTCTTCCTGACAGATCAGCCCCAGCATTTT; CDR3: CASSFFLTDQPQHF
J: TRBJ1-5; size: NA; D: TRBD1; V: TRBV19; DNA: TGTGCCAGTAGTAAGACTATACAGGGGGCTGGCAATCAGCCCCAGCATTTT; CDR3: CASSKTIQGAGNQPQHF
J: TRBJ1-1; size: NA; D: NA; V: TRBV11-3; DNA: TGTGCCAGCAGCCGCGAACCCGGACAAGAAGCTTTCTTT; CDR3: CASSREPGQEAFF
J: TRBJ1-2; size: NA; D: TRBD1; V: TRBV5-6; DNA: TGTGCCAGCAGGAGACAGGGTGGCGGCTACACCTTC; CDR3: CASRRQGGGYTF
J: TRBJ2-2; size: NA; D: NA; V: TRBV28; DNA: TGTGCCAGCAGTTCGACAGTGAACACCGGGGAGCTGTTTTTT; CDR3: CASSSTVNTGELFF